A single sample is the source of the 22 T cell receptor beta chains below, sequenced in a study of T cell repertoires in cytomegalovirus infection. From the reads, TCRdb called clonotypes with MiXCR, one entry per CDR3 protein. Here the sample spans roughly 150,000 distinct CDR3 sequences, over 25% being singletons. Their antigens remain unidentified. The sample here was CD8+ T cells from cultured PBMCs, taken from culture after CMV antigen stimulation. These receptors were collected from a human donor in good health (CMV status not recorded). Some clones in this sample may be carry-over from other donors' samples.

This chain connects TRBV13 to TRBJ2-5; TRBD2 aligns across 8 bases. The germline CDR1 and CDR2 sequences are PRHDT and FYEKMQ (reference sequence). The CDR3 is made up of 14 amino acids. The trim removed 0 bases at V and 5 bases at J, leaving 2 bases unmatched. The CDR3 DNA sequence: TGTGCCAGCAGCTTAGGGCTAGCGGGTGAGACCCAGTACTTC. Amino acids: CASSLGLAGETQYF.

CDR3 in amino acids: CASSYEGATTQETQYF. The CDR3 bases are TGTGCCAGCAGTTATGAGGGGGCCACAACGCAAGAGACCCAGTACTTC. The chain employs TRBV6-2 or TRBV6-3 and TRBJ2-5; 7 bases match TRBD1. CDR3 length equals 16 residues. Germline trimming cut 3 bases from V and 2 bases from J; bases unmatched to any gene: 9. Germline assignment: CDR1 MNHEY and CDR2 SVGEGT.

This chain links TRBV29-1 with TRBJ1-2; TRBD1 aligns across 8 bases. The CDR3 sequence is 18 residues long. Germline loops: CDR1 SQVTM, CDR2 ANQGSEA. V lost 0 bases and J lost 0; bases outside the gene matches: 12. The CDR3 nucleotides are TGCAGCGTTGAAGATCGAGGAAGACAGGGGAACACTAACTATGGCTACACCTTC. Amino acid sequence: CSVEDRGRQGNTNYGYTF.

This clonotype was seen just once. The chain carries TRBV25-1 and TRBJ2-1; D remains unclear. The CDR3 runs 13 residues. Trimming removed 5 bases at V and 7 bases at J, with 12 bases between. Germline V CDR1 and CDR2: MGHDK, SYGVNS. The DNA for the CDR3 is TGTGCCAGCAGTACAGCAGGTTTTAATGAGCAGTTCTTC. Its protein is CASSTAGFNEQFF.

This clonotype was observed a few times. This rearrangement joins TRBV7-8 to TRBJ2-1, with D perhaps matching TRBD2 (6 bases). CDR3 length equals 15 residues. Between the trimmed V and J ends, which lost 6 bases and 3 bases, there was a span of 15 bases. Per the germline V gene, CDR1 is SGHVS and CDR2 is FQNEAQ. Here the CDR3 reads CASRDGAGLYNEQFF. The CDR3 nucleotides read TGTGCCAGCAGAGACGGGGCGGGGCTCTACAATGAGCAGTTCTTC.

The chain has TRBV27 and TRBJ2-1; the D is unclear. The ends were cut back, 6 bases at V and 7 bases at J, with 13 bases in the middle. The CDR3 is 13 residues long. Germline values: CDR1 MNHEY, CDR2 SMNVEV (reference sequence). In DNA form, the CDR3 reads TGTGCCAGCAGACCTACCCTATGGAATGAGCAGTTCTTC. Protein sequence: CASRPTLWNEQFF.

The chain carries TRBV6-4 and TRBJ2-1; D remains ambiguous. The ends were cut back, 2 bases at V and 8 bases at J, with 10 bases in the middle. The CDR3 is made up of 13 amino acids. Per the germline V gene, CDR1 is MRHNA and CDR2 is SNTAGT. The CDR3 DNA reads TGTGCCAGCAGTGACACGACGGCCCATGAGCAGTTCTTC. Protein product: CASSDTTAHEQFF.

In the case of this clonotype: Possible read error: a much larger clone is one base away. The chain has TRBV6-6 and TRBJ2-1, with 7 nucleotides matching TRBD1. The V segment lost 7 bases and the J segment 0 bases; nucleotides outside the gene matches: 3. Germline V gives CDR1 MNHNY, CDR2 SVGAGI (reference sequence). The CDR3 has 14 amino acids. As DNA, the CDR3 is TGTGCCAGCATCCGGGACAGCTCCTACAATGAGCAGTTCTTC. Its protein is CASIRDSSYNEQFF.

This clonotype was counted only a few times. The chain links TRBV20-1 to TRBJ2-7; D ambiguous. Trimming stripped 0 bases from V and 5 bases from J, with 20 bases between. Germline V gene sequence: CDR1 DFQATT, CDR2 SNEGSKA (reference sequence). This CDR3 has 16 residues. CDR3 sequence reads: CSARDRKRPVSDEQYF. The CDR3 DNA is TGCAGTGCTAGAGATCGAAAAAGACCGGTCTCTGACGAGCAGTACTTC.

Many counts were recorded for this clonotype. The chain carries TRBV6-5 and TRBJ2-1, with D possibly being TRBD1 (5 bases). The CDR3 has 13 residues. Germline CDR1 and CDR2: MNHEY and SVGAGI. Trimming pared 6 bases from V and 10 bases from J, leaving 16 bases between. CDR3 nucleotide sequence: TGTGCCAGCAGCCCAAGGGGTAGAGGAGAGCAGTTCTTC. Translating it yields CASSPRGRGEQFF.

The V call is TRBV12-3 or TRBV12-4, the J call TRBJ2-2; 13 nucleotides agree with TRBD2. Trimming removed 10 bases from V and 4 bases from J; junction bases left unmatched: 6. CDR3 length: 15 amino acids. Here the CDR3 DNA reads TGTGCCAACCGACTAGCGGGGGGTGGCACCGGGGAGCTGTTTTTT. It is translated as CANRLAGGGTGELFF.

The chain uses TRBV20-1 and TRBJ2-7; perhaps TRBD2 as D (6 bases). With 4 bases removed from V and 3 bases from J, the gap between germline ends came to 19 bases. CDR3 length: 15 amino acids. Germline loops: CDR1 DFQATT, CDR2 SNEGSKA (reference sequence). The CDR3 coding sequence is TGCAGTGCTATGGGTTTAGGGCAGGGACTCTACGAGCAGTACTTC. Protein product: CSAMGLGQGLYEQYF.

V is TRBV5-6 and J is TRBJ1-1; D uncertain. CDR1 is SGHDT and CDR2 is YYEEEE in the germline V gene. CDR3 size: 16 residues. V lost 3 bases to trimming and J lost 0 bases, with 15 bases between them. The chain's CDR3 is CASSSGWVPVNTEAFF. Here the CDR3 DNA reads TGTGCCAGCAGCTCGGGGTGGGTGCCCGTGAACACTGAAGCTTTCTTT.

The genes are TRBV2 and TRBJ2-7, with D possibly being TRBD1 (6 bases). Germline assignment: CDR1 SNHLY and CDR2 FYNNEI. The ends were cut back, 4 bases at V and 5 bases at J, with 12 bases in the middle. This CDR3 is built from 13 residues. The CDR3 coding sequence is TGTGCCAGCAGTGCGCGGTCAGGGGACGAGCAGTACTTC. This gives the protein CASSARSGDEQYF.

Only a few counts were recorded for this clonotype. J is TRBJ2-3 and V is TRBV19, with 8 bases identical to TRBD2. Trimming took 6 bases from V and 3 from J; bases not matched to a gene: 17. The CDR3 loop spans 18 amino acids. Per germline, CDR1 LNHDA and CDR2 SQIVND (reference sequence). CDR3 in amino acids: CASSQLPGAGGRTDTQYF. In nucleotides, the CDR3 is TGTGCCAGTAGCCAACTACCCGGCGCGGGGGGCAGGACAGATACGCAGTATTTT.

The gene calls are TRBV20-1 and TRBJ2-2; 10 positions agree with TRBD1. J gave up 9 bases and V 3 bases, and 10 bases lay outside the gene matches. Germline V gives CDR1 DFQATT, CDR2 SNEGSKA (reference sequence). CDR3 length: 15 residues. CDR3 nucleotides: TGCAGTGCTAGTGATGGACAGGGGGGGGATAGGGAGCTGTTTTTT. Amino acid sequence: CSASDGQGGDRELFF.

This chain links TRBV5-5 with TRBJ2-7; no clear D gene. The CDR3 runs to 16 residues. The germline CDR1 and CDR2 sequences are SGHKS and YYEKEE (reference sequence). V was clipped by 4 bases and J by 3 bases, with 20 bases between them. In DNA, the CDR3 is TGTGCCAGCAGCATCCGGGCAACAGATACAGACTACGAGCAGTACTTC. This encodes CASSIRATDTDYEQYF.

This clonotype has a count of ten or more. V and J are TRBV19 and TRBJ2-1; 9 bases are shared with TRBD2. Trimming cost V 7 bases and J 2 bases; bases outside gene matches: 6. CDR1 and CDR2 (germline): LNHDA, SQIVND (reference sequence). The length of the CDR3 is 15 residues. The chain's CDR3 is CASNPGLAAYNEQFF. In DNA form, the CDR3 reads TGTGCCAGTAACCCGGGACTAGCTGCCTACAATGAGCAGTTCTTC.

In this sample, this clonotype turned up a few times. The V call is TRBV20-1, the J call TRBJ2-3, with TRBD1 as a possible D gene (6 bases). Trimming removed 7 bases from V and 10 bases from J, with 9 bases in between. The CDR3 totals 9 residues. In germline, CDR1 is DFQATT, CDR2 SNEGSKA (reference sequence). CDR3 amino acids: CSVGAAQYF. The CDR3 bases are TGCAGTGTGGGGGCGGCGCAGTATTTT.

This clonotype was found a few times. The rearrangement links TRBV2 to TRBJ2-1; a weak D match, TRBD2 (6 bases). The V and J ends lost 6 bases and 7 bases respectively, with 22 bases between them. CDR1 and CDR2 (germline): SNHLY, FYNNEI. The CDR3 has 16 amino acids. The CDR3 nucleotides are TGTGCCAGCAGCCCCCAGGGACTTCCCGGAGGGAATGAGCAGTTCTTC. Residues: CASSPQGLPGGNEQFF. The variable domain in full, with the rest retrieved from reference TRBV2 and TRBJ2-1, is EPEVTQTPSHQVTQMGQEVILRCVPISNHLYFYWYRQILGQKVEFLVSFYNNEISEKSEIFDDQFSVERPDGSNFTLKIRSTKLEDSAMYFCASSPQGLPGGNEQFFGPGTRLTVL.

V usage is TRBV2 and J usage is TRBJ2-5; no clear D gene. Trimming stripped 3 bases from V and 5 bases from J, with 13 bases between. The CDR3 sequence is 14 residues long. In germline, CDR1 is SNHLY, CDR2 FYNNEI. The chain's CDR3 is CASSDVGARETQYF. CDR3 nucleotides: TGTGCCAGCAGTGACGTCGGTGCTCGGGAGACCCAGTACTTC.

V and J are TRBV27 and TRBJ2-1, with 9 bases that match TRBD1. After removal of 4 bases from V and 7 bases from J, the junction contained 17 bases not matched to a gene. Germline CDR1 MNHEY, CDR2 SMNVEV (reference sequence). CDR3 length equals 18 residues. CDR3 nucleotide sequence: TGTGCCAGCAGTTCACCTCTTTTTGGGACAGGGAACGTGAATGAGCAGTTCTTC. It yields the protein CASSSPLFGTGNVNEQFF.